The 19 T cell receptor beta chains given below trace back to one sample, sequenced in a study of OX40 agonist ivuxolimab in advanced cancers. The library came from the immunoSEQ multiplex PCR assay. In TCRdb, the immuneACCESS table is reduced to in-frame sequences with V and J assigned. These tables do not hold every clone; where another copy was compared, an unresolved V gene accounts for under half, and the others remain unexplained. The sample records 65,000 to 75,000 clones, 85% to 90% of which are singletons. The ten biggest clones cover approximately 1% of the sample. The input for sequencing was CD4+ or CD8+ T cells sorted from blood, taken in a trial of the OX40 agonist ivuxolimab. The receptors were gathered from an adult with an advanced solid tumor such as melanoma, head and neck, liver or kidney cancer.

CDR3 amino acids: CASSPGTPNTEAFF. CDR3 nucleotides: TGTGCCAGCAGTCCCGGGACACCGAACACTGAAGCTTTCTTT. This chain joins TRBV28 and TRBJ1-1; possible D gene TRBD1, 6 bases. The CDR3 runs 14 residues. V shed 5 bases and J shed 1 base, with 11 bases lying between them. Germline V gene lookup returns CDR1 MDHEN and CDR2 SYDVKM.

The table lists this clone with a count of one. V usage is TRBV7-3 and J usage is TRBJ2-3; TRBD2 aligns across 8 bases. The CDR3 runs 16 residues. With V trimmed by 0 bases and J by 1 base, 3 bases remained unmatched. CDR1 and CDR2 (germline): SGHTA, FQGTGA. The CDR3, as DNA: TGTGCCAGCAGCTTAACGTTACTAGCGGGCACAGATACGCAGTATTTT. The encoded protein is CASSLTLLAGTDTQYF.

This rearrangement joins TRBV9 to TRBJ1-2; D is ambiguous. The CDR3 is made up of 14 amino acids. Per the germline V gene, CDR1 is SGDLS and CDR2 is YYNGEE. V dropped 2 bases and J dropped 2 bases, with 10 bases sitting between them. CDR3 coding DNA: TGTGCCAGCAGCGTGGGCAGCGGGAACTATGGCTACACCTTC. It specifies CASSVGSGNYGYTF.

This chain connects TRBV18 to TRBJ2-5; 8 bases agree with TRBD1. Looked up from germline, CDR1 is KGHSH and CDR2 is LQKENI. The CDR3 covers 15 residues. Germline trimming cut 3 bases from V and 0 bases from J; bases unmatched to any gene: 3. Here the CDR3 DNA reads TGTGCCAGCTCACCGAACAGGGGGTACCAAGAGACCCAGTACTTC. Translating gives CASSPNRGYQETQYF. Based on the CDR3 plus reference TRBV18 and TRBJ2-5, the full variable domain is NAGVMQNPRHLVRRRGQEARLRCSPMKGHSHVYWYRQLPEEGLKFMVYLQKENIIDESGMPKERFSAEFPKEGPSILRIQQVVRGDSAAYFCASSPNRGYQETQYFGPGTRLLVL.

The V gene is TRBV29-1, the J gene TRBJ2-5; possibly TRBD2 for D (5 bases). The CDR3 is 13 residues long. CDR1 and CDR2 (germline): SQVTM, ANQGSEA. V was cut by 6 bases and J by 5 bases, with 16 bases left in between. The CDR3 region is CSVHPWGAETQYF. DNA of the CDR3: TGCAGCGTCCACCCCTGGGGAGCGGAGACCCAGTACTTC.

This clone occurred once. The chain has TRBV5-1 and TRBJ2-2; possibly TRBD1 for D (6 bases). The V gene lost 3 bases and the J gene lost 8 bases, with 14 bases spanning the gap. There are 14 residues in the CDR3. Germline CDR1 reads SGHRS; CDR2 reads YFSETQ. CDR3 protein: CASSSGQIAGELFF. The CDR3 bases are TGCGCCAGCAGCTCCGGACAGATTGCGGGGGAGCTGTTTTTT.

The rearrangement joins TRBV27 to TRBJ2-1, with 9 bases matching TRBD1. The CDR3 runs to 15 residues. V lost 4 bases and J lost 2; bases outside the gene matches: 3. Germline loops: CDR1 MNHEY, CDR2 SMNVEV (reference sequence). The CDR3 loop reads CASSSGTGPYNEQFF. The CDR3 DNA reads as TGTGCCAGCAGTTCTGGGACAGGGCCCTACAATGAGCAGTTCTTC.

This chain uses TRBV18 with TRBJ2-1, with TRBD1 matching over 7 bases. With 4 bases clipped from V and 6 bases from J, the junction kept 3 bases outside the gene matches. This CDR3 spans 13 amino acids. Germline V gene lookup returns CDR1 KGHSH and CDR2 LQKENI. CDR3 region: CASSLTGVNEQFF. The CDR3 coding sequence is TGTGCCAGCTCACTCACAGGGGTCAATGAGCAGTTCTTC.

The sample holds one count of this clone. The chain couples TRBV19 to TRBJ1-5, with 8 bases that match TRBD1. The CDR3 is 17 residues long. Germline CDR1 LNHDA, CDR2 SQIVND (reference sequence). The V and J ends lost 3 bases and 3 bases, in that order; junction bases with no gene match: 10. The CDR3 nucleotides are TGTGCCAGTAGTATTATTCAGGGGGCGGGGACCAATCAGCCCCAGCATTTT. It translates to CASSIIQGAGTNQPQHF.

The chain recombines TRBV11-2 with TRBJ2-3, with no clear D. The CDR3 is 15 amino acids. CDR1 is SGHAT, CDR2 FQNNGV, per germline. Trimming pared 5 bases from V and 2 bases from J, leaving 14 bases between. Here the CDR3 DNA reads TGTGCCAGCAGCCCAGCGCTCCTTAACACAGATACGCAGTATTTT. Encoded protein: CASSPALLNTDTQYF. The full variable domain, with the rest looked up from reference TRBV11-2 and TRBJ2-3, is EAGVAQSPRYKIIEKRQSVAFWCNPISGHATLYWYQQILGQGPKLLIQFQNNGVVDDSQLPKDRFSAERLKGVDSTLKIQPAKLEDSAVYLCASSPALLNTDTQYFGPGTRLTVL.

CDR3 bases: TGTGCCAGCAGTTATCGGGCTTCGGGAGCCTACGAGCAGTACTTC. Encoded protein: CASSYRASGAYEQYF. This chain links TRBV28 with TRBJ2-7, with a tentative D call TRBD2 (6 bases). The CDR3 is 15 residues long. The germline V gene encodes CDR1 MDHEN and CDR2 SYDVKM. Trimming removed 4 bases from V and 2 bases from J, with 15 bases in between.

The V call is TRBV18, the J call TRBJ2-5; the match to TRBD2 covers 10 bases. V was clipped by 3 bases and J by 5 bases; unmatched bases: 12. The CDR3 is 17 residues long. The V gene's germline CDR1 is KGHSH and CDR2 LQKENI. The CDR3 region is CASSPKTSGPTGETQYF. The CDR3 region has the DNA TGTGCCAGCTCACCCAAGACTAGCGGGCCTACGGGGGAGACCCAGTACTTC. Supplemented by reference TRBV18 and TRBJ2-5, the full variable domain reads NAGVMQNPRHLVRRRGQEARLRCSPMKGHSHVYWYRQLPEEGLKFMVYLQKENIIDESGMPKERFSAEFPKEGPSILRIQQVVRGDSAAYFCASSPKTSGPTGETQYFGPGTRLLVL.

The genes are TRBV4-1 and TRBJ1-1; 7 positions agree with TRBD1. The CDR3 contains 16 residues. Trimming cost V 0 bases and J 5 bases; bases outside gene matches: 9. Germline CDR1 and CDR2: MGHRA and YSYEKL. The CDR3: CASSQEGKGAWTEAFF. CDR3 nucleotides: TGCGCCAGCAGCCAAGAGGGGAAGGGGGCTTGGACTGAAGCTTTCTTT.

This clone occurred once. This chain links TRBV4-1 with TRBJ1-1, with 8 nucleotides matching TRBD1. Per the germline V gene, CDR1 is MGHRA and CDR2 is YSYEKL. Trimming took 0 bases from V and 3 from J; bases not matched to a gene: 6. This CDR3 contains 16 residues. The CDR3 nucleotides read TGCGCCAGCAGCCAAGACCCTGACAGGGGATACACTGAAGCTTTCTTT. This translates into CASSQDPDRGYTEAFF.

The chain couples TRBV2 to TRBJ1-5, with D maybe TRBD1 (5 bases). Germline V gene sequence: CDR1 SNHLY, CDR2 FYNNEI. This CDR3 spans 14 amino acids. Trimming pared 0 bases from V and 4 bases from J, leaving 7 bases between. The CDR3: CASSEARTNQPQHF. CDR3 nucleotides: TGTGCCAGCAGTGAAGCTCGGACAAATCAGCCCCAGCATTTT.

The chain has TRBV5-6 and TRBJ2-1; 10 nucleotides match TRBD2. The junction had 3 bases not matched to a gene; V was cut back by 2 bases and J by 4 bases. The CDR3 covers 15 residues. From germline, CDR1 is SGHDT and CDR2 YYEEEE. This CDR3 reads CASSLAGGLYNEQFF. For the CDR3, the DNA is TGTGCCAGCAGCTTAGCGGGAGGGCTTTACAATGAGCAGTTCTTC.

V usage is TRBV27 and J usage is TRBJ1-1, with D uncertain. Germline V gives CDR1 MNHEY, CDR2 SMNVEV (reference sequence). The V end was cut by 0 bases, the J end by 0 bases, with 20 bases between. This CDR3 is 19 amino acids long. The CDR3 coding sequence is TGTGCCAGCAGTTTATCCCCCCGATCCCTTGGGCAAGTGAACACTGAAGCTTTCTTT. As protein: CASSLSPRSLGQVNTEAFF.

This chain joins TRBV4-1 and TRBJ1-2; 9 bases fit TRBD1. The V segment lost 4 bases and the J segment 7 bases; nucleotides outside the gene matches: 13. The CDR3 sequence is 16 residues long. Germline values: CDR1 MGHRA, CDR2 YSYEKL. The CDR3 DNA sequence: TGCGCCAGCAGCCCTCAAGAAGAAGACAGGGGGTCTGGCTACACCTTC. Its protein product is CASSPQEEDRGSGYTF.

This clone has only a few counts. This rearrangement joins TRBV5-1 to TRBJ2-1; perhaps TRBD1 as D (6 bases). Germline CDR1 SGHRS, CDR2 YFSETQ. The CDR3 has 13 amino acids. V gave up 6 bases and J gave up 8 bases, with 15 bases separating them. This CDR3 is CASTFPSGDEQFF. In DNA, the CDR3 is TGCGCCAGCACCTTTCCTTCAGGGGATGAGCAGTTCTTC. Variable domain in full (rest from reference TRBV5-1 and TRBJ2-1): KAGVTQTPRYLIKTRGQQVTLSCSPISGHRSVSWYQQTPGQGLQFLFEYFSETQRNKGNFPGRFSGRQFSNSRSEMNVSTLELGDSALYLCASTFPSGDEQFFGPGTRLTVL.